This T cell receptor (beta chain) was recovered during a study of blood T cells in healthy people across ages. Study-level points and caveats: Both higher diversity and more naive CD4+ cells marked long-lived donors when set against aged donors. TCR beta diversity per million T cells fell roughly linearly with age.

Concerning this clonotype: Its antigen remains unknown.

A second PCR of 7 to 11 cycles used a sample-barcoded 5' primer and a J-beta primer mix. Individual samples furnished no less than 3 million CDR3-containing paired-end reads apiece. TCRdb independently ran MiXCR on the 5' RACE reads; one entry per CDR3 protein. The sample shows over 1.5 million distinct CDR3 sequences, around half of them seen only once. CDR1 and CDR2 (germline): SGHRS, YFSETQ. This CDR3 is 16 amino acids long. V was clipped by 4 bases and J by 4 bases; unmatched bases: 13. The donors, healthy Caucasians from Russia, were aged 6 to 90. Sequenced: blood. This sequence was found in a woman in her thirties or forties in good health. The rearrangement uses TRBV5-1 and TRBJ1-2; 7 positions agree with TRBD1. The DNA for the CDR3 is TGCGCCAGCAGCCGCTGGACAGGCCTTACCTTCTATGGCTACACCTTC. Amino acids: CASSRWTGLTFYGYTF. The whole variable domain, filled in from reference TRBV5-1 and TRBJ1-2, reads KAGVTQTPRYLIKTRGQQVTLSCSPISGHRSVSWYQQTPGQGLQFLFEYFSETQRNKGNFPGRFSGRQFSNSRSEMNVSTLELGDSALYLCASSRWTGLTFYGYTFGSGTRLTVV.